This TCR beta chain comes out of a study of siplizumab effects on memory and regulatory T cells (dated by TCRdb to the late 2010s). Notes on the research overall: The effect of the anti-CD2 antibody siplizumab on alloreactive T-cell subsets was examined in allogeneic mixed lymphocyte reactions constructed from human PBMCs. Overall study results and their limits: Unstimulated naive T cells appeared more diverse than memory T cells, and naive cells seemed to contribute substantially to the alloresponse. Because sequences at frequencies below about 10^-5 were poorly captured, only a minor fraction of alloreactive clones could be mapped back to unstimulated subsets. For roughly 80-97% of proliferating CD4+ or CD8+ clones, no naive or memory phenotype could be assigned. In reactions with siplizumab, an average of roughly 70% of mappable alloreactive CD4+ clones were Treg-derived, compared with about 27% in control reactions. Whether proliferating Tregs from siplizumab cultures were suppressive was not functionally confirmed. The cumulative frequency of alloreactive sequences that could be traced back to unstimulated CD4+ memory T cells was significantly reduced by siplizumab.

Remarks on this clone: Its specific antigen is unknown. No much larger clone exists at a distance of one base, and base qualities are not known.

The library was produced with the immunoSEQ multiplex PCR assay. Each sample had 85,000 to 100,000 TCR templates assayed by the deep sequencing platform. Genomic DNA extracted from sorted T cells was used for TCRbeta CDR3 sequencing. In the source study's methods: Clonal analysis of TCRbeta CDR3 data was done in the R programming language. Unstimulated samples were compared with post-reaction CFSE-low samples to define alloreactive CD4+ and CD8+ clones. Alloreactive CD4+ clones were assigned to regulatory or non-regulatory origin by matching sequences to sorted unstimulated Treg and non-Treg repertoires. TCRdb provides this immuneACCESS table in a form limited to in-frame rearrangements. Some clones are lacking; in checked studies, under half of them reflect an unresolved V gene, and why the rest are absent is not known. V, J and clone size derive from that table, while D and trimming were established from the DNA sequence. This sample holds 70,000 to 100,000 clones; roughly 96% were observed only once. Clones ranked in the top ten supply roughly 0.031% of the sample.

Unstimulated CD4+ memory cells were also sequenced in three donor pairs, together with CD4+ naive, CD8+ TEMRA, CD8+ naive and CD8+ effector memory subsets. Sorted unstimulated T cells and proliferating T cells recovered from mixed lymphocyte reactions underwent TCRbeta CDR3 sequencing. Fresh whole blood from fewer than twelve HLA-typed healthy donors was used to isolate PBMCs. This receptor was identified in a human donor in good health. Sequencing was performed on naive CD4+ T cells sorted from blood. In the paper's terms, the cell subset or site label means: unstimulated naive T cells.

The DNA reads as follows: TGCGCCAGCGGCCCGGGACAGGGGGCAGAGGCAACTAATGAAAAACTGTTTTTT. This is translated as CASGPGQGAEATNEKLFF. The sequence joins TRBV23-1 to TRBJ1-4, with TRBD1 matching 12 junction bases. TRBV23-1 is sorted into the ORF group, with uncertain function. For this chain, trimming is 8 bases at the V end and 0 bases at the J end, and the number of junction bases without a gene match is 10. The CDR3, from cysteine to phenylalanine, totals 18 residues. The entry retains the CDR3 DNA only, 54 bases that are in frame from base 1.